Below, 21 T cell receptor beta chains from the same sample are listed, as sequenced in a study of cytomegalovirus exposure and HLA in healthy donors. Both 60 Vbeta primers and 13 Jbeta primers went into the PCR. Sequencing was performed with immunoSEQ multiplex PCR; in TCRdb, only in-frame clones are kept and a portion is missing. The table records over 150,000 clones, around three quarters of them present only once. The source material was PBMCs. Receptors were obtained from a boy aged 5-17 years in good health and CMV-seronegative.

The CDR3 region is CASRWTGNNEQFF. In DNA, the CDR3 is TGTGCCAGCAGGTGGACAGGGAACAATGAGCAGTTCTTC. The chain employs TRBV6-1 and TRBJ2-1, with TRBD1 matching over 8 bases. Unmatched junction bases numbered 3, after V lost 6 bases and J lost 5 bases. CDR1 MNHNS and CDR2 SASEGT come from the germline V gene. The CDR3 has 13 residues.

The chain has TRBV6-6 and TRBJ2-7; the match to TRBD1 covers 9 bases. With V trimmed by 10 bases and J by 1 base, 8 bases remained unmatched. CDR1 MNHNY and CDR2 SVGAGI come from the germline V gene (reference sequence). The CDR3 is made up of 14 amino acids. The DNA for the CDR3 is TGTGCCACCCTAGAAGGGACAGGGTCCTACGAGCAGTACTTC. This codes for CATLEGTGSYEQYF.

The rearrangement links TRBV19 to TRBJ1-2, with a tentative D call TRBD1 (6 bases). The germline gives CDR1 LNHDA, CDR2 SQIVND (reference sequence). The CDR3 is 15 residues long. Trimming took 5 bases from V and 4 from J, leaving 17 bases between them. In nucleotides, the CDR3 is TGTGCCAGTAGTTCCGCCCAGGGGCTGGGCTATGGCTACACCTTC. Its translation is CASSSAQGLGYGYTF.

This clone was detected only a few times. This rearrangement joins TRBV2 to TRBJ1-2, with 11 positions matching TRBD1. Germline V lookup: CDR1 SNHLY, CDR2 FYNNEI. This CDR3 spans 15 amino acids. The J segment lost 4 bases and the V segment lost 6 bases, leaving 7 bases of the junction unmatched. CDR3 sequence (DNA): TGTGCCAGCAGACGGGACAGGGGGTCGGTCTATGGCTACACCTTC. Translated: CASRRDRGSVYGYTF.

The rearrangement links TRBV5-6 to TRBJ1-1; D is possibly TRBD1 (5 bases). The germline V gene has CDR1 SGHDT and CDR2 YYEEEE. The V end was cut by 1 base, the J end by 7 bases, with 20 bases between. The CDR3 runs to 16 residues. The CDR3: CASSLLPLRVDNEAFF. The CDR3 DNA is TGTGCCAGCAGCTTGTTACCCCTCAGGGTCGATAATGAAGCTTTCTTT.

This chain joins TRBV4-1 and TRBJ1-3; possible D gene TRBD1, 5 bases. CDR3 length: 17 amino acids. CDR1 MGHRA and CDR2 YSYEKL come from the germline V gene. Trimming took off 4 bases at V and 2 bases at J, with 18 bases between the two ends. The DNA for the CDR3 is TGCGCCAGCAGCCGACGGGTACTTCAGGGCACTGGAAACACCATATATTTT. Translation gives CASSRRVLQGTGNTIYF.

The CDR3: CASSLADSGGYTF. CDR3 in DNA: TGTGCCAGCAGCTTAGCTGATAGTGGTGGCTACACCTTC. The chain has TRBV11-3 and TRBJ1-2; D not certain. This CDR3 is built from 13 residues. Trimming took off 1 base at V and 7 bases at J, with 10 bases between the two ends. Germline CDR1 and CDR2: SGHNT and YENEEA.

The rearrangement joins TRBV7-2 to TRBJ1-1; TRBD1 might be the D (5 bases). The CDR3 has 13 amino acids. CDR1 and CDR2 from the germline V gene are SGHTA and FQGNSA. Trimming removed 5 bases from V and 7 bases from J, with 14 bases in between. In nucleotides, the CDR3 is TGTGCCAGCAGCCGTCGTTGGGGCATTGAAGCTTTCTTT. Translating gives CASSRRWGIEAFF.

The J gene is TRBJ2-7, the V gene TRBV6-1, with D perhaps matching TRBD1 (6 bases). V shed 4 bases and J shed 4 bases, with 17 bases lying between them. Germline V gene data show CDR1 as MNHNS and CDR2 as SASEGT. The CDR3 sequence is 15 residues long. CDR3 amino acids: CASSVGGGSAYEQYF. In DNA, the CDR3 is TGTGCCAGCAGTGTCGGTGGGGGCTCGGCTTACGAGCAGTACTTC.

The chain uses TRBV6-5 and TRBJ1-2; D possibly corresponds to TRBD1 (6 bases). The CDR3 contains 16 residues. Trimming removed 4 bases at V and 5 bases at J, with 20 bases between. The germline CDR1 and CDR2 sequences are MNHEY and SVGAGI. The CDR3 loop is CASSLRGWDKNYGYTF. In DNA, the CDR3 is TGTGCCAGCAGTTTACGGGGTTGGGACAAAAATTATGGCTACACCTTC.

The chain employs TRBV30 and TRBJ1-4, with D perhaps TRBD1 (5 bases). CDR1 GTSNPN and CDR2 SVGIG come from the germline V gene (reference sequence). V lost 3 bases and J 7 bases, leaving 12 bases between the germline ends. CDR3 length equals 13 residues. CDR3 nucleotides: TGTGCCTGGAGCGCCAGGGAAGGTGAAAAACTGTTTTTT. As protein: CAWSAREGEKLFF.

In regard to this clone: This sample includes further DNA sequences coding for the same CDR3. This chain links TRBV6-5 with TRBJ1-5, with TRBD1 identical over 7 bases. This CDR3 is 14 amino acids long. Germline values: CDR1 MNHEY, CDR2 SVGAGI. V was clipped by 6 bases and J by 1 base; unmatched bases: 3. CDR3 sequence reads: CASSSTGSNQPQHF. CDR3 in DNA: TGTGCCAGCAGCTCGACAGGGAGCAATCAGCCCCAGCATTTT.

This sequence joins TRBV7-8 and TRBJ2-2, with D perhaps TRBD1 (6 bases). Germline V lookup: CDR1 SGHVS, CDR2 FQNEAQ. Trimming shortened V by 1 base and J by 4 bases, and 10 bases separated the two germline ends. The length of the CDR3 is 15 residues. The CDR3 here is CASSLETGSTGELFF. CDR3 in DNA: TGTGCCAGCAGCTTAGAAACAGGGTCCACCGGGGAGCTGTTTTTT.

This clone was observed a handful of times. V gene TRBV19 combines with J gene TRBJ1-5, with TRBD1 matching over 9 bases. V lost 8 bases and J lost 4; bases outside the gene matches: 3. The V gene's germline CDR1 is LNHDA and CDR2 SQIVND (reference sequence). This CDR3 spans 13 amino acids. The CDR3 here is CASLDRGNQPQHF. The DNA for the CDR3 is TGTGCCAGTCTCGACAGGGGGAATCAGCCCCAGCATTTT.

The genes are TRBV6-6 and TRBJ2-3; 10 nucleotides agree with TRBD2. The CDR3 extends over 15 amino acids. CDR1 is MNHNY, CDR2 SVGAGI, per germline (reference sequence). The J segment lost 0 bases and the V segment lost 8 bases, leaving 5 bases of the junction unmatched. The CDR3 spells CASFKTSGSTDTQYF. CDR3 nucleotide sequence: TGTGCCAGCTTCAAGACTAGCGGGAGCACAGATACGCAGTATTTT.

The chain couples TRBV21-1 to TRBJ2-7; the D call of TRBD1 is as the table states it, not checked on the DNA. TRBV21-1 is designated a pseudogene. The CDR3 covers 16 residues. CDR3 in amino acids: CASSNGPADWTYEQYF. DNA for the CDR3: TGTGCCAGCAGCAATGGGCCGGCTGATTGGACCTACGAGCAGTACTTC.

In nucleotides, the CDR3 is TGCAGCGTCCCAGGGGTCCCTAACTATGGCTACACCTTC. As protein: CSVPGVPNYGYTF. The chain uses TRBV29-1 and TRBJ1-2; tentatively, D is TRBD1 (6 bases). The V gene lost 6 bases and the J gene lost 0 bases, with 11 bases spanning the gap. Germline assignment: CDR1 SQVTM and CDR2 ANQGSEA. CDR3 size: 13 residues.

The chain has TRBV6-5 and TRBJ2-1; 7 bases map to TRBD1. Germline values: CDR1 MNHEY, CDR2 SVGAGI. CDR3 length: 14 residues. V gave up 1 base and J gave up 8 bases; unmatched junction bases: 5. The CDR3 sequence: CASSYLQGRDEQFF. DNA for the CDR3: TGTGCCAGCAGTTACTTACAGGGGCGGGATGAGCAGTTCTTC.

The rearrangement links TRBV18 to TRBJ1-1; 7 nucleotides align to TRBD1. Germline CDR1 and CDR2: KGHSH and LQKENI. The CDR3 loop spans 15 amino acids. The V segment lost 5 bases and the J segment 2 bases; nucleotides outside the gene matches: 8. The CDR3 loop reads CASSSSSGGNTEAFF. In DNA, the CDR3 is TGTGCCAGCTCATCCTCCTCAGGGGGAAACACTGAAGCTTTCTTT.

This clone was counted once. The chain couples TRBV5-1 to TRBJ2-1, with D possibly matching TRBD1 (6 bases). CDR3 length: 15 residues. Germline-derived CDR1 and CDR2 are SGHRS and YFSETQ. V lost 0 bases, J lost 0 bases, and 7 bases lay in between. CDR3 loop: CASSLGGPSYNEQFF. CDR3 coding DNA: TGCGCCAGCAGCTTGGGGGGGCCCTCCTACAATGAGCAGTTCTTC.

The chain is built from TRBV4-1 and TRBJ1-6; TRBD1 matches at 9 bases. CDR1 and CDR2 from the germline V gene are MGHRA and YSYEKL. With 2 bases clipped from V and 0 bases from J, the junction kept 14 bases outside the gene matches. CDR3 size: 21 residues. For the CDR3, the DNA is TGCGCCAGCAGCCAAACCACCATTCCGGGACAGGGAAGCTCCTATAATTCACCCCTCCACTTT. It is translated as CASSQTTIPGQGSSYNSPLHF.